The sequence of this T cell receptor (beta chain) was determined in a study of beta chain features in type 1 diabetes (dated by TCRdb to 2016 to 2019). Background on the whole study: Mean age, gender distribution, total cell number and subset yield were not different between patients and healthy donors. Across all samples, roughly 110,000,000 sorted cells were examined, and cell number per subset correlated strongly with RNA yield. In the study, recently diagnosed type 1 diabetes patients and matched healthy donors were compared on the TCRB repertoires of their sorted circulating CD4+ T cell subsets. Regulatory and stem cell-like memory subsets were isolated from only 8 patients and about eight healthy donors, whereas naive and central memory subsets came from all 30 or so donors.

This clone has only a few counts. Its cognate antigen has yet to be identified. There are no base qualities to consult, and no much larger clone falls within one base. The High Capacity cDNA Reverse Transcription Kit was used to reverse transcribe all of the isolated RNA, meaning that expressed TCRB transcripts were what got sequenced. Naive, central memory and regulatory T cell samples underwent deep immunoSEQ sequencing, averaging roughly 3.5 million total reads per sample. After sorted cells were lysed in RLT buffer, RNA was extracted with DNase-treated RNeasy Micro or Mini kits, with the choice depending on cell number. Each cell subset was processed on its own to prevent cross-contamination, while patient and healthy donor samples were processed together. The immunoSEQ multiplex PCR was used to amplify TCRB sequences from cDNA, generating 87-bp fragments that spanned the CDR3 region. Sequencing of the amplicons was done on the Illumina HiSeq platform. Concerning the study's data processing: Synthetic template baselines were used to correct PCR bias computationally, reads within Hamming distance 2 were collapsed, and singletons that could not be merged were discarded. Reads were aligned against IMGT to assign V, D and J genes, CDR3 length and insertions or deletions at six rearrangement sites. Within each subset, clonotype counts were normalized to sorted cell number, after which true diversity and Gini coefficients were computed with the tcR R package. The overlap coefficient, calculated on TCRB nucleotide sequences, was used to quantify repertoire sharing. Not all clones reach the TCRdb copy of this immuneACCESS table, which keeps in-frame sequences only. Checked studies attribute under half of the gap to unresolved V genes and leave the rest unexplained. V, J and clone size are taken as reported in that table, and D and trimming were inferred from the DNA itself. The sample table holds about 160,000 clones, of which about 8.5% were seen once. The ten largest account for approximately 0.65% of the sample.

From each donor, a single peripheral blood sample of around 0.12 L on average was drawn into heparinised tubes. A BD FACSAria II was used to sort naive, central memory, regulatory and stem cell-like memory CD4+ T cells with a panel that included CD45RO, CCR7, CD25, CD127, CD95 and CD27. A purity above 98% was achieved for all sorted populations. PBMCs were isolated right away by Lymphoprep density gradient centrifugation and were stained directly, without culture. So that batch effects would be minimized, each experiment stained and sorted samples in pairs, pairing one healthy donor with one patient. Trimmed from V: 0 bases; trimmed from J: 4 bases; junction bases lacking a gene match: 4. Taken from cysteine to phenylalanine, the CDR3 has 15 residues. Only the CDR3 region is kept as DNA, spanning 45 bases read in frame from base 1. CDR1 and CDR2 were assigned from the germline V gene as SGHRS and YFSETQ.

Overall study outcomes, separate from this receptor: Fewer insertions and more nucleotide deletions at VDJ recombination sites were observed in patients with type 1 diabetes, implying thymic rearrangement abnormalities. Only small numbers of individuals were included in the HLA sub-analyses, which left unresolved whether HLA type had any influence on TCRB rearrangement. Because cDNA was sequenced instead of genomic DNA, activated cells with high expression could be over-represented, although the groups did not differ in activation or CD3 levels. Shorter templates might have been favored by PCR, but patient and control samples were amplified and corrected together, so both groups would have been affected equally by any skew. In all four CD4+ subsets, TCRB CDR3 length was moderately but significantly shorter in type 1 diabetes patients. Naive, central memory and regulatory TCRB repertoires appeared to be more alike among patients than among healthy donors.

Source material: central memory CD4+ T cells from blood. The source of this sequence is a man aged 18 to 29 in good health. In this chain, TRBV5-1 is recombined with TRBJ2-1, and TRBD2 aligns with 7 junction nucleotides. The nucleotide sequence is given as TGCGCCAGCAGCTTGGGGTCTAGCGGATACAATGAGCAGTTCTTC. It translates to CASSLGSSGYNEQFF.